The 12 T cell receptor beta chains listed next were all sequenced from one sample in a study of T cells after yellow fever vaccination. Via MiXCR, TCRdb re-called the 5' RACE reads, giving one row per CDR3 protein. Here the sample spans some 300,000 distinct CDR3 sequences, less than 9.5% being singletons. Sequencing was performed on CD4+ T cells sorted from PBMCs, taken 5 days after the yellow fever booster vaccination. These receptor sequences come from a young man who received the YFV17D yellow fever vaccine.

This clonotype was detected a few times. The rearrangement links TRBV5-1 to TRBJ2-3, with 9 bases matching TRBD2. The V and J ends lost 0 bases and 5 bases, in that order; junction bases with no gene match: 7. There are 16 residues in the CDR3. The germline CDR1 and CDR2 sequences are SGHRS and YFSETQ. The CDR3 DNA follows: TGCGCCAGCAGCTTGGAGCCTAGCGGGGTAAGAGATACGCAGTATTTT. It is translated as CASSLEPSGVRDTQYF. Filled out from reference TRBV5-1 and TRBJ2-3, the complete variable domain reads KAGVTQTPRYLIKTRGQQVTLSCSPISGHRSVSWYQQTPGQGLQFLFEYFSETQRNKGNFPGRFSGRQFSNSRSEMNVSTLELGDSALYLCASSLEPSGVRDTQYFGPGTRLTVL.

This clonotype has at least ten counts. This sequence joins TRBV5-1 and TRBJ2-3; 9 nucleotides agree with TRBD2. The germline V gene encodes CDR1 SGHRS and CDR2 YFSETQ. This CDR3 comprises 17 residues. V lost 1 base and J lost 3; bases outside the gene matches: 9. The CDR3 region is CASSLTASGEPTDTQYF. The DNA for the CDR3 is TGCGCCAGCAGCTTGACTGCTAGCGGGGAACCAACAGATACGCAGTATTTT.

J is TRBJ1-5 and V is TRBV7-9; TRBD1 is a possible D gene (5 bases). Germline V gives CDR1 SEHNR, CDR2 FQNEAQ (reference sequence). V was pared by 0 bases and J by 6 bases, with 9 bases between. This CDR3 contains 14 residues. The CDR3 bases are TGTGCCAGCAGCTTAGCCGGGGGTACTCAGCCCCAGCATTTT. It is translated as CASSLAGGTQPQHF. Combining the CDR3 with reference TRBV7-9 and TRBJ1-5 gives the whole variable domain DTGVSQNPRHKITKRGQNVTFRCDPISEHNRLYWYRQTLGQGPEFLTYFQNEAQLEKSRLLSDRFSAERPKGSFSTLEIQRTEQGDSAMYLCASSLAGGTQPQHFGDGTRLSIL.

Ten or more counts support this clonotype. The V gene is TRBV11-3, the J gene TRBJ1-1; D call uncertain. CDR1 and CDR2 from the germline V gene are SGHNT and YENEEA. The CDR3 spans 13 residues. Trimming stripped 3 bases from V and 8 bases from J, with 13 bases between. CDR3 residues: CASSLGGAREAFF. As DNA, the CDR3 is TGTGCCAGCAGCTTGGGAGGTGCCCGGGAAGCTTTCTTT.

This clonotype was recorded a few times. This chain joins TRBV28 and TRBJ1-5, with a possible D match to TRBD1 (6 bases). The length of the CDR3 is 15 residues. Trimming stripped 6 bases from V and 7 bases from J, with 19 bases between. Per germline, CDR1 MDHEN and CDR2 SYDVKM. The CDR3 DNA follows: TGTGCCAGCAGCCTGGGGGGGGGCCCTTGGCAGCCCCAGCATTTT. It encodes CASSLGGGPWQPQHF. The full variable domain, completed using reference TRBV28 and TRBJ1-5, is DVKVTQSSRYLVKRTGEKVFLECVQDMDHENMFWYRQDPGLGLRLIYFSYDVKMKEKGDIPEGYSVSREKKERFSLILESASTNQTSMYLCASSLGGGPWQPQHFGDGTRLSIL.

This clonotype was observed a handful of times. The V call is TRBV5-1, the J call TRBJ1-2; D unresolved. This CDR3 region has 13 residues. Per germline, CDR1 SGHRS and CDR2 YFSETQ. V was cut by 3 bases and J by 7 bases, with 13 bases left in between. CDR3 DNA: TGCGCCAGCAGCTGGCCGGACCCTTCTGGCTACACCTTC. The encoded protein is CASSWPDPSGYTF.

This clonotype was counted only a few times. This chain links TRBV20-1 with TRBJ2-3; D is ambiguous. This CDR3 region has 14 residues. From germline, CDR1 is DFQATT and CDR2 SNEGSKA (reference sequence). The V end was cut by 5 bases, the J end by 5 bases, with 17 bases between. The CDR3 nucleotides are TGCAGTGCTCGACGGTTCGGGTGGCTAGATACGCAGTATTTT. Translation gives CSARRFGWLDTQYF.

This clonotype was seen many times. The CDR3 spells CASAAGLANTGELFF. The CDR3 DNA reads TGCGCCAGCGCCGCGGGACTAGCTAACACCGGGGAGCTGTTTTTT. The chain joins TRBV5-1 to TRBJ2-2; 9 positions agree with TRBD2. This CDR3 has 15 amino acids. The trim removed 7 bases at V and 2 bases at J, leaving 6 bases unmatched. The germline V gene encodes CDR1 SGHRS and CDR2 YFSETQ.

This clonotype was seen more than once but under ten times. The CDR3 region is CASSQGYNSGGAYNEQFF. DNA of the CDR3: TGTGCCAGCAGCCAAGGATATAACAGCGGGGGGGCCTACAATGAGCAGTTCTTC. The chain links TRBV4-2 to TRBJ2-1; 10 nucleotides line up with TRBD2. V lost 1 base and J lost 2; bases outside the gene matches: 8. CDR3 length equals 18 residues. The germline V gene encodes CDR1 LGHNA and CDR2 YNFKEQ.

This clonotype appeared many times. This chain connects TRBV5-1 to TRBJ2-2; 8 bases line up with TRBD1. CDR1 SGHRS and CDR2 YFSETQ come from the germline V gene. The CDR3 has 14 amino acids. J was trimmed by 5 bases and V by 7 bases; bases with no gene match: 7. CDR3 DNA sequence: TGCGCCAGCGTGGCAGGGGGCGAAACCGGGGAGCTGTTTTTT. It encodes CASVAGGETGELFF.

This clonotype has a handful of counts. This chain joins TRBV5-1 and TRBJ1-3; D unresolved. The V and J ends lost 0 bases and 0 bases respectively, with 13 bases between them. The CDR3 is 17 residues long. CDR1 SGHRS and CDR2 YFSETQ come from the germline V gene. The CDR3 nucleotides are TGCGCCAGCAGCTTGGCCCCCGGCCGGGTCTCTGGAAACACCATATATTTT. This encodes CASSLAPGRVSGNTIYF. Full variable domain (remainder filled in from reference TRBV5-1 and TRBJ1-3): KAGVTQTPRYLIKTRGQQVTLSCSPISGHRSVSWYQQTPGQGLQFLFEYFSETQRNKGNFPGRFSGRQFSNSRSEMNVSTLELGDSALYLCASSLAPGRVSGNTIYFGEGSWLTVV.

This clonotype was found a few times. The V gene is TRBV4-3, the J gene TRBJ2-3; D is unresolved. Germline V gene sequence: CDR1 LGHNA, CDR2 YSLEER. Trimming pared 0 bases from V and 4 bases from J, leaving 11 bases between. This CDR3 has 15 residues. The CDR3 nucleotides are TGCGCCAGCAGCCAAGAAGGACGGCCTTCAGATACGCAGTATTTT. It encodes CASSQEGRPSDTQYF.